This entry lists 27 T cell receptor beta chains sequenced from one sample in a study of T-cell reconstitution after alpha-beta-depleted transplantation in children. Using unique molecular identifiers, the investigators prepared the TCRbeta library. TCRdb processed the PCR reads anew with MiXCR; each CDR3 protein has one entry. The sample contains about 580,000 distinct CDR3 sequences, more than 20% of which appear only once. Material: PBMCs, mostly from graft donor cells, obtained 360 days after TCRalphabeta/CD19-depleted stem cell transplant. These TCRs come from a boy under two years old who had a stem cell transplant for acute myeloid leukemia, so the T cells may come from the graft donor.

This chain links TRBV12-3 or TRBV12-4 with TRBJ1-1; no reliable D call. V was shortened by 8 bases and J by 3 bases, with 13 bases between the two germline ends. This CDR3 is built from 13 residues. CDR3 in amino acids: CASGLGGDTEAFF. CDR3 nucleotides: TGTGCCAGCGGATTAGGTGGGGACACTGAAGCTTTCTTT.

The genes are TRBV20-1 and TRBJ2-7; 9 bases map to TRBD2. The CDR3 loop spans 15 amino acids. V lost 0 bases, J lost 4 bases, and 7 bases stayed unmatched. Germline CDR1 is DFQATT and CDR2 is SNEGSKA (reference sequence). The CDR3 region has the DNA TGCAGTGCTAGAGAGGCGGGGGGGCCCTTGTACGAGCAGTACGTC. This encodes CSAREAGGPLYEQYV.

This clonotype was observed many times. The chain employs TRBV29-1 and TRBJ2-2; 12 bases are shared with TRBD1. This CDR3 is built from 14 residues. V shed 6 bases, J shed 7 bases, and the junction held 6 bases outside the gene matches. Germline V gene sequence: CDR1 SQVTM, CDR2 ANQGSEA. The CDR3 nucleotides read TGCAGCGTCGGGACAGGGGGCCTTATCGGGGAGCTGTTTTTT. Residues: CSVGTGGLIGELFF.

As concerns this clonotype: No conserved phenylalanine or tryptophan ends this CDR3, so it is likely a read error. The chain combines TRBV12-3 or TRBV12-4 with TRBJ1-5; D gene uncertain. The ends were cut back, 3 bases at V and 4 bases at J, with 4 bases in the middle. This CDR3 is built from 12 residues. The CDR3 DNA reads as TGTGCCAGCAGTTTGGGAAATCAGCCCCAGCATATT. It yields the protein CASSLGNQPQHI.

This clonotype has at least ten counts. The rearrangement joins TRBV7-9 to TRBJ2-1, with 9 bases identical to TRBD1. CDR3 length equals 15 residues. Germline V lookup: CDR1 SEHNR, CDR2 FQNEAQ (reference sequence). The junction had 15 bases not matched to a gene; V was cut back by 10 bases and J by 8 bases. The CDR3 loop reads CATLSRVDRGDEQFF. DNA of the CDR3: TGTGCCACCCTTTCCCGAGTGGACAGGGGTGATGAGCAGTTCTTC.

In this sample, this clonotype turned up many times. The rearrangement joins TRBV6-5 to TRBJ2-2; 7 bases are shared with TRBD2. Trimming removed 1 base from V and 5 bases from J; junction bases left unmatched: 10. Germline V lookup: CDR1 MNHEY, CDR2 SVGAGI. This CDR3 is built from 17 residues. The CDR3 sequence: CASSYFTSGARTGELFF. The CDR3 coding sequence is TGTGCCAGCAGTTACTTCACCAGCGGGGCCAGGACCGGGGAGCTGTTTTTT.

The chain is built from TRBV12-3 or TRBV12-4 and TRBJ1-6; unclear D gene. V lost 6 bases, J lost 7 bases, and 10 bases lay in between. CDR3 length: 13 residues. The CDR3 region is CASSPSPNSPLHF. The DNA for the CDR3 is TGTGCCAGCAGCCCCTCCCCGAATTCACCCCTCCACTTT.

There are a few counts of this clonotype. The V and J genes are TRBV6-1 and TRBJ2-4, with D perhaps TRBD1 or TRBD2 (6 bases each). This CDR3 has 14 amino acids. CDR1 and CDR2 (germline): MNHNS, SASEGT. V lost 4 bases and J 7 bases, leaving 14 bases between the germline ends. The CDR3 sequence is CASSGRGARNIQYF. For the CDR3, the DNA is TGTGCCAGCAGTGGAAGGGGGGCTCGGAACATTCAGTACTTC.

Many counts were recorded for this clonotype. The chain joins TRBV20-1 to TRBJ2-5; 8 nucleotides align to TRBD1. Trimming removed 6 bases from V and 6 bases from J; junction bases left unmatched: 18. The CDR3 is 16 amino acids. Germline values: CDR1 DFQATT, CDR2 SNEGSKA (reference sequence). The CDR3 DNA reads TGCAGTGCGCCGAGGACAGGGACTGTTGGGAGAAAGACCCAGTACTTC. Residues: CSAPRTGTVGRKTQYF.

This clonotype came up a few times. This chain's CDR3 is CSVESPPSNYGYTF. CDR3 sequence (DNA): TGCAGCGTTGAGTCGCCACCCTCTAACTATGGCTACACCTTC. The rearrangement uses TRBV29-1 and TRBJ1-2; D ambiguous. V lost 3 bases, J lost 0 bases, and 11 bases lay in between. This CDR3 has 14 residues. The germline V gene has CDR1 SQVTM and CDR2 ANQGSEA. The full variable domain, completed using reference TRBV29-1 and TRBJ1-2, is SAVISQKPSRDICQRGTSLTIQCQVDSQVTMMFWYRQQPGQSLTLIATANQGSEATYESGFVIDKFPISRPNLTFSTLTVSNMSPEDSSIYLCSVESPPSNYGYTFGSGTRLTVV.

This clonotype was detected only once. The V call is TRBV27, the J call TRBJ2-5, with D unresolved. In germline, CDR1 is MNHEY, CDR2 SMNVEV (reference sequence). V was cut by 5 bases and J by 5 bases, with 21 bases left in between. This CDR3 has 16 amino acids. The CDR3 DNA reads TGTGCCAGCAGTCAGACGTACCCTTCGATGTCTGAGACCCAGTACTTC. It codes for CASSQTYPSMSETQYF.

This clonotype was seen more than once but under ten times. The chain combines TRBV29-1 with TRBJ2-7, with 13 positions matching TRBD2. V trimming: 3 bases; J trimming: 1 base; junction bases outside the gene matches: 3. This CDR3 spans 15 amino acids. The germline CDR1 and CDR2 sequences are SQVTM and ANQGSEA. For the CDR3, the DNA is TGCAGCGTTGAGGGACTAGCGGGATTTTCCTACGAGCAGTACTTC. Translated, it gives CSVEGLAGFSYEQYF.

This clonotype was seen repeatedly, ten times or more. The chain joins TRBV5-1 to TRBJ2-7; tentative D call: TRBD1 (6 bases). CDR1 is SGHRS, CDR2 YFSETQ, per germline. This CDR3 region has 15 residues. With 0 bases removed from V and 7 bases from J, the gap between germline ends came to 17 bases. CDR3 nucleotides: TGCGCCAGCAGCTTGGGTTACAGGGCAATGGGTGAGCAGTACGTC. This gives the protein CASSLGYRAMGEQYV.

The rearrangement joins TRBV15 to TRBJ2-3; tentatively, D is TRBD1 or TRBD2 (5 bases each). The CDR3 is 14 amino acids. Germline CDR1 LNHNV, CDR2 YYDKDF (reference sequence). With 5 bases removed from V and 6 bases from J, the gap between germline ends came to 15 bases. CDR3 DNA sequence: TGTGCCACCAGCGGGGGTACCACCGTGGATACGCAGTATTTT. It codes for CATSGGTTVDTQYF.

The sample holds a few counts of this clonotype. The chain employs TRBV6-2 or TRBV6-3 and TRBJ2-3; 11 bases line up with TRBD2. Per germline, CDR1 MNHEY and CDR2 SVGEGT. The V gene end was trimmed by 1 base and the J gene end by 0 bases; junction bases not matched to a gene: 12. The CDR3 sequence is 20 residues long. The CDR3 reads CASSYYLNGRLAGSTDTQYF. The CDR3 DNA is TGTGCCAGCAGTTACTACCTGAACGGGAGACTAGCGGGGAGCACAGATACGCAGTATTTT.

The gene calls are TRBV5-6 and TRBJ2-5; 7 bases agree with TRBD2. Losses at the gene ends were 4 bases for V and 13 bases for J; bases not matched to a gene: 10. This CDR3 has 12 amino acids. From germline, CDR1 is SGHDT and CDR2 YYEEEE. CDR3 in amino acids: CASSVAGLHGYF. The CDR3, as DNA: TGTGCCAGCAGCGTCGCGGGACTACACGGGTACTTC.

There are many counts of this clonotype. The chain links TRBV20-1 to TRBJ2-1; D might be TRBD1 (6 bases). Germline assignment: CDR1 DFQATT and CDR2 SNEGSKA (reference sequence). The CDR3 has 14 residues. V gave up 5 bases and J gave up 4 bases, with 15 bases separating them. The CDR3 bases are TGCAGTGCTTCCACAGGGCCTCGTTACAATGAGCAGTTCTTC. Residues: CSASTGPRYNEQFF.

This chain connects TRBV6-5 to TRBJ2-7; TRBD1 aligns across 10 bases. Looked up from germline, CDR1 is MNHEY and CDR2 is SVGAGI. The V and J ends lost 6 bases and 1 base, in that order; junction bases with no gene match: 6. There are 15 residues in the CDR3. The CDR3 loop is CASSRQGALSYEQYF. As DNA, the CDR3 is TGTGCCAGCAGCCGACAGGGGGCGCTATCCTACGAGCAGTACTTC.

At least ten counts were recorded for this clonotype. The CDR3 protein is CSARLAGQETQYF. CDR3 sequence (DNA): TGCAGTGCCAGACTAGCGGGGCAAGAGACCCAGTACTTC. J is TRBJ2-5 and V is TRBV20-1; TRBD2 matches 11 bases. CDR1 and CDR2 from the germline V gene are DFQATT and SNEGSKA (reference sequence). The CDR3 loop spans 13 amino acids. After removal of 6 bases from V and 2 bases from J, the junction contained 2 bases not matched to a gene.

This chain joins TRBV12-3 or TRBV12-4 and TRBJ2-7; D gene ambiguous. The length of the CDR3 is 15 residues. With 8 bases removed from V and 0 bases from J, the gap between germline ends came to 17 bases. In DNA, the CDR3 is TGTGCCAGCGCATCGGGCACGTTAGGCTCCTACGAGCAGTACTTC. Amino acids: CASASGTLGSYEQYF.

The chain couples TRBV29-1 to TRBJ2-3; weak D call: TRBD1 (5 bases). Trimming stripped 7 bases from V and 6 bases from J, with 14 bases between. The CDR3 spans 12 residues. Germline V gene sequence: CDR1 SQVTM, CDR2 ANQGSEA. CDR3 region: CSASPGRDTQYF. CDR3 coding DNA: TGCAGCGCAAGCCCAGGGCGGGATACGCAGTATTTT.

The V gene is TRBV4-1, the J gene TRBJ1-5; D not certain. The CDR3 is 16 amino acids. Between the trimmed V and J ends, which lost 0 bases and 0 bases, there was a span of 9 bases. CDR1 and CDR2 from the germline V gene are MGHRA and YSYEKL. The CDR3 spells CASSQEGSSSNQPQHF. CDR3 coding DNA: TGCGCCAGCAGCCAAGAAGGCAGTTCTAGCAATCAGCCCCAGCATTTT.

V gene TRBV20-1 combines with J gene TRBJ2-1; D call uncertain. Germline V gives CDR1 DFQATT, CDR2 SNEGSKA (reference sequence). This CDR3 region has 13 residues. V shed 0 bases and J shed 4 bases, with 7 bases lying between them. For the CDR3, the DNA is TGCAGTGCTAGAGAGGACCATTACAATGAGCAGTTCTTC. Its translation is CSAREDHYNEQFF.

The chain couples TRBV12-3 or TRBV12-4 to TRBJ2-3; perhaps TRBD2 as D (7 bases). The ends were cut back, 7 bases at V and 1 base at J, with 12 bases in the middle. This CDR3 is 14 amino acids long. CDR3: CASIQGGGTDTQYF. CDR3 nucleotides: TGTGCCAGCATCCAAGGGGGGGGCACAGATACGCAGTATTTT.

This clonotype was picked up many times. The rearrangement links TRBV13 to TRBJ2-1; D is unclear. In germline, CDR1 is PRHDT, CDR2 FYEKMQ (reference sequence). Trimming removed 5 bases at V and 4 bases at J, with 6 bases between. The length of the CDR3 is 12 residues. As DNA, the CDR3 is TGTGCCAGCAGCCAATCGTACAATGAGCAGTTCTTC. As protein: CASSQSYNEQFF.

This clonotype appeared many times. This chain joins TRBV11-2 and TRBJ2-1; 10 nucleotides match TRBD2. J was trimmed by 0 bases and V by 5 bases; bases with no gene match: 4. Looked up from germline, CDR1 is SGHAT and CDR2 is FQNNGV. This CDR3 is built from 16 residues. CDR3 bases: TGTGCCAGCAGCCTAGGACTAGCGGCCTCCTACAATGAGCAGTTCTTC. Its translation: CASSLGLAASYNEQFF.

The sample holds a few counts of this clonotype. This chain connects TRBV5-1 to TRBJ2-7, with D uncertain. This CDR3 spans 15 amino acids. The V end lost 4 bases, the J end lost 4 bases, and 18 bases lay between the germline ends. The germline CDR1 and CDR2 sequences are SGHRS and YFSETQ. In DNA form, the CDR3 reads TGCGCCAGCAGCCCCGATCCCGGCCAGCCATACGAGCAGTACTTC. Protein product: CASSPDPGQPYEQYF.